Listed here are 17 T cell receptor beta chains from one sample, sequenced in a study of beta chain features in type 1 diabetes. Study-wide findings and caveats: A moderate, significant TCRB CDR3 shortening appeared in type 1 diabetes across four CD4+ subsets.

Which antigens these TCRs recognize remains unknown. TCRB transcripts that were expressed got sequenced, as all of the isolated RNA had been reverse transcribed. Method: immunoSEQ multiplex PCR; TCRdb's copy keeps in-frame clones and lacks some. This sample has some 640,000 clones, with over 13% found just once. The sequenced sample consisted of naive CD4+ T cells from blood. These receptors came from a man aged 18 to 29 with type 1 diabetes.

The chain joins TRBV6-5 to TRBJ2-5; TRBD1 might be the D (5 bases). Germline CDR1 reads MNHEY; CDR2 reads SVGAGI. Trimming removed 0 bases at V and 5 bases at J, with 13 bases between. CDR3 size: 15 residues. The CDR3 DNA reads TGTGCCAGCAGTTACTCGGGGCTATCCCAGGAGACCCAGTACTTC. Amino acids: CASSYSGLSQETQYF.

This clone was counted only a few times. This chain uses TRBV5-1 with TRBJ2-3; D is ambiguous. Germline CDR1 and CDR2: SGHRS and YFSETQ. V dropped 0 bases and J dropped 4 bases, with 9 bases sitting between them. The CDR3 is 14 amino acids. CDR3 region: CASSLGQAPDTQYF. CDR3 nucleotide sequence: TGCGCCAGCAGCTTGGGTCAAGCGCCAGATACGCAGTATTTT.

The chain uses TRBV9 and TRBJ2-5, with 8 nucleotides matching TRBD2. The CDR3 consists of 15 residues. Germline lookup yields CDR1 SGDLS and CDR2 YYNGEE. V dropped 7 bases and J dropped 1; count of bases not matched to a gene: 9. The CDR3 spells CASGGLSGVQETQYF. CDR3 DNA sequence: TGTGCCAGCGGGGGGCTTAGCGGGGTCCAAGAGACCCAGTACTTC.

In this sample, this clone turned up many times. The chain joins TRBV20-1 to TRBJ2-1, with D unclear. The V end was cut by 6 bases, the J end by 9 bases, with 9 bases between. The CDR3 is made up of 10 amino acids. Germline V gene data show CDR1 as DFQATT and CDR2 as SNEGSKA (reference sequence). The CDR3 here is CSASQTEQFF. The CDR3 DNA reads as TGCAGTGCCAGCCAGACTGAGCAGTTCTTC.

This chain joins TRBV19 and TRBJ2-7, with 14 bases identical to TRBD2. The V gene end was trimmed by 5 bases and the J gene end by 7 bases; junction bases not matched to a gene: 4. This CDR3 comprises 14 residues. Germline V gene lookup returns CDR1 LNHDA and CDR2 SQIVND (reference sequence). In DNA form, the CDR3 reads TGTGCCAGTAGTTCGGGACTAGCGGGAGCTGAGCAGTACTTC. It specifies CASSSGLAGAEQYF.

The chain links TRBV5-1 to TRBJ1-2, with a possible D match to TRBD1 (5 bases). V was shortened by 6 bases and J by 8 bases, with 14 bases between the two germline ends. Germline CDR1 SGHRS, CDR2 YFSETQ. The CDR3 is 12 residues long. This CDR3 reads CASTDNNPGYTF. The CDR3 coding sequence is TGCGCCAGCACGGACAACAACCCCGGCTACACCTTC.

With regard to this clone: The identical CDR3 is also encoded by other nucleotide sequences in the sample. The CDR3 nucleotides read TGTGCCTGGACCAGCTCTGGAAACACCATATATTTT. This encodes CAWTSSGNTIYF. The chain links TRBV30 to TRBJ1-3; unclear D gene. This CDR3 spans 12 amino acids. Trimming cost V 4 bases and J 0 bases, with 4 bases left between them. From germline, CDR1 is GTSNPN and CDR2 SVGIG (reference sequence). Drawing the rest from reference TRBV30 and TRBJ1-3, the complete variable domain is SQTIHQWPATLVQPVGSPLSLECTVEGTSNPNLYWYRQAAGRGLQLLFYSVGIGQISSEVPQNLSASRPQDRQFILSSKKLLLSDSGFYLCAWTSSGNTIYFGEGSWLTVV.

This clone has more than one count but fewer than ten. J is TRBJ1-4 and V is TRBV7-2; possibly TRBD1 for D (5 bases). The germline V and J ends were trimmed by 3 bases and 7 bases, with 9 bases remaining between them. Germline V gene data show CDR1 as SGHTA and CDR2 as FQGNSA. There are 13 residues in the CDR3. The DNA of the CDR3 is TGTGCCAGCAGCTTCAAGGGGTCTGAAAAACTGTTTTTT. Translating it yields CASSFKGSEKLFF.

The CDR3 is CASSEKRTQETQYF. In nucleotides, the CDR3 is TGTGCCAGCAGTGAAAAACGGACCCAAGAGACCCAGTACTTC. The chain combines TRBV2 with TRBJ2-5; D is uncertain. Trimming stripped 2 bases from V and 1 base from J, with 8 bases between. Looked up from germline, CDR1 is SNHLY and CDR2 is FYNNEI. The CDR3 is 14 residues long.

A few counts support this clone. The sample has other DNA sequences that encode this CDR3 too. This chain connects TRBV7-2 to TRBJ2-3, with D hard to call. Trimming took 5 bases from V and 5 from J, leaving 5 bases between them. Germline CDR1 reads SGHTA; CDR2 reads FQGNSA. The CDR3 loop spans 11 amino acids. The CDR3 nucleotides read TGTGCCAGCAGCGTAAGAGATACGCAGTATTTT. Translation gives CASSVRDTQYF.

This clone was detected only a few times. The chain uses TRBV10-3 and TRBJ2-1, with 12 bases aligning to TRBD2. The CDR3 consists of 16 residues. In germline, CDR1 is ENHRY, CDR2 SYGVKD. V trimming: 4 bases; J trimming: 6 bases; junction bases outside the gene matches: 7. The CDR3 is CAISAKTSGRGNEQFF. CDR3 nucleotides: TGTGCCATCAGTGCAAAGACTAGCGGGAGAGGCAATGAGCAGTTCTTC.

The V call is TRBV4-2, the J call TRBJ1-2, with a possible D match to TRBD1 (5 bases). Germline V gene sequence: CDR1 LGHNA, CDR2 YNFKEQ. Trimming pared 4 bases from V and 4 bases from J, leaving 13 bases between. The CDR3 totals 14 residues. For the CDR3, the DNA is TGTGCCAGCAGCCCCTCGACAGTTTCCTATGGCTACACCTTC. It encodes CASSPSTVSYGYTF.

The rearrangement uses TRBV14 and TRBJ2-6; D gene unclear. The V end lost 4 bases, the J end lost 2 bases, and 6 bases lay between the germline ends. Germline V gene sequence: CDR1 SGHDN, CDR2 FVKESK. The CDR3 consists of 14 residues. The CDR3 reads CASSRYTGANVLTF. The CDR3 coding sequence is TGTGCCAGCAGCCGGTACACTGGGGCCAACGTCCTGACTTTC. Supplemented by reference TRBV14 and TRBJ2-6, the full variable domain reads EAGVTQFPSHSVIEKGQTVTLRCDPISGHDNLYWYRRVMGKEIKFLLHFVKESKQDESGMPNNRFLAERTGGTYSTLKVQPAELEDSGVYFCASSRYTGANVLTFGAGSRLTVL.

This clone was observed a few times. The V and J genes are TRBV7-6 and TRBJ2-3; TRBD2 matches 12 bases. CDR1 and CDR2 from the germline V gene are SGHVS and FNYEAQ. The CDR3 runs to 17 residues. Losses at the gene ends were 1 base for V and 6 bases for J; bases not matched to a gene: 8. CDR3 coding DNA: TGTGCCAGCAGCTTAGGACTAGCGGGAGCCCTGATGGATACGCAGTATTTT. This encodes CASSLGLAGALMDTQYF.

The rearrangement links TRBV25-1 to TRBJ1-2, with 9 bases matching TRBD1. Germline CDR1 reads MGHDK; CDR2 reads SYGVNS. The CDR3 spans 17 residues. After removal of 0 bases from V and 2 bases from J, the junction contained 7 bases not matched to a gene. The CDR3, as DNA: TGTGCCAGCAGTGAATATGGAGCGGACAGGGGCAACTATGGCTACACCTTC. Amino acid sequence: CASSEYGADRGNYGYTF.

The chain couples TRBV6-5 to TRBJ2-5; 9 nucleotides line up with TRBD1. This CDR3 contains 15 residues. The junction had 8 bases not matched to a gene; V was cut back by 7 bases and J by 2 bases. Germline CDR1 and CDR2: MNHEY and SVGAGI. This CDR3 reads CASTRGTGLQETQYF. In nucleotides, the CDR3 is TGTGCCAGCACTCGAGGGACAGGGCTACAAGAGACCCAGTACTTC.

This clone has just a few counts. The CDR3 nucleotides are TGCAGCGTTTTCACCCCCCGGGGAGATACGCAGTATTTT. Residues: CSVFTPRGDTQYF. V usage is TRBV29-1 and J usage is TRBJ2-3, with a possible D match to TRBD2 (5 bases). Trimming cost V 5 bases and J 5 bases, with 14 bases left between them. Germline V gene data show CDR1 as SQVTM and CDR2 as ANQGSEA. CDR3 size: 13 residues.